This TCR beta chain came from a study of low-dose radiotherapy and immunotherapy resistance in tumors. Background on the study: Each fraction for Cohort 1 was 0.5 Gy, given every 2 weeks, and the total came to 6.5 Gy. Nivolumab was given to patients as a 240 mg flat dose every two weeks, and ipilimumab at 1 mg/kg every six weeks. Both were delivered intravenously.

Time point: before trial treatment. Nivolumab, ipilimumab, aspirin, low-dose cyclophosphamide and low-dose radiotherapy were all administered to the donors. CDR3 size: 15 residues. In germline, CDR1 is SGHTA, CDR2 FQGNSA. The trim removed 5 bases at V and 6 bases at J, leaving 11 bases unmatched. This clonotype appeared many times. First-strand cDNA relied on TRAV- and TRBV-specific primers spanning alpha and beta chains. Both a constant-region primer and a V-primer adapter served to amplify TCRs across 15 to 25 PCR cycles. In vitro transcription was used to amplify the isolated mRNA. From the reads, TCRdb called clonotypes with MiXCR, one entry per CDR3 protein. The table includes over 70,000 distinct CDR3 sequences, less than 35% detected once.

V and J are TRBV7-2 and TRBJ1-2, with 8 bases aligning to TRBD1. The clonotype was recovered from a female donor with ovarian cancer. The specimen was PBMCs, collected before treatment. The CDR3: CASSLTTRGLDGYTF. CDR3 bases: TGTGCCAGCAGCCTTACGACCAGGGGGCTGGATGGCTACACCTTC.